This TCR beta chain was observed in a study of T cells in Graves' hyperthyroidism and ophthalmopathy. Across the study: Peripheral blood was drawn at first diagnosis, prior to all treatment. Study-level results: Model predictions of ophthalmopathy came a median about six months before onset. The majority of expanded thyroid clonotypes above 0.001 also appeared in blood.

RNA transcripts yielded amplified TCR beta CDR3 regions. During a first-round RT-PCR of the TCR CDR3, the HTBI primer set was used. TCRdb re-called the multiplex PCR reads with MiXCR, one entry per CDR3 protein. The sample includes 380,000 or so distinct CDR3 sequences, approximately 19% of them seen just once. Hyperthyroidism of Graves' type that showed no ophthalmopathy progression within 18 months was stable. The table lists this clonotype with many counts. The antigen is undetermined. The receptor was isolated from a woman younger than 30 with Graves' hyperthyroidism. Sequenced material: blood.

The CDR3: CASSPRTRLYEQYF. For the CDR3, the DNA is TGTGCCAGCAGTCCAAGGACAAGACTGTACGAGCAGTACTTC. The chain joins TRBV6-5 to TRBJ2-7, with D tentatively TRBD1 (5 bases). CDR3 length equals 14 residues. In germline, CDR1 is MNHEY, CDR2 SVGAGI. Deletions cut 5 bases from V and 4 bases from J, with 15 bases between.